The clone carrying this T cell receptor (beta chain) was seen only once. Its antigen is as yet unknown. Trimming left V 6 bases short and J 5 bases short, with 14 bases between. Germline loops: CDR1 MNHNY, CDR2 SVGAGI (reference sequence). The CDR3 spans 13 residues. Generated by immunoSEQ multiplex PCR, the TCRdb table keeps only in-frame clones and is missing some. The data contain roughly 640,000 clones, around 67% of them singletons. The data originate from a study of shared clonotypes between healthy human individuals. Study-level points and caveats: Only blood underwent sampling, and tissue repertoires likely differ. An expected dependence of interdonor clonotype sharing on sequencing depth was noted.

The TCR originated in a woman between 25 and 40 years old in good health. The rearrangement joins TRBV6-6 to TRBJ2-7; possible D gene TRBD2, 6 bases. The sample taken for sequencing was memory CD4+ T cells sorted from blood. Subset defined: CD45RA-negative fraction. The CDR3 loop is CASRPSGSDEQYF. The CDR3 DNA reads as TGTGCCAGCAGACCCTCCGGGAGCGACGAGCAGTACTTC.